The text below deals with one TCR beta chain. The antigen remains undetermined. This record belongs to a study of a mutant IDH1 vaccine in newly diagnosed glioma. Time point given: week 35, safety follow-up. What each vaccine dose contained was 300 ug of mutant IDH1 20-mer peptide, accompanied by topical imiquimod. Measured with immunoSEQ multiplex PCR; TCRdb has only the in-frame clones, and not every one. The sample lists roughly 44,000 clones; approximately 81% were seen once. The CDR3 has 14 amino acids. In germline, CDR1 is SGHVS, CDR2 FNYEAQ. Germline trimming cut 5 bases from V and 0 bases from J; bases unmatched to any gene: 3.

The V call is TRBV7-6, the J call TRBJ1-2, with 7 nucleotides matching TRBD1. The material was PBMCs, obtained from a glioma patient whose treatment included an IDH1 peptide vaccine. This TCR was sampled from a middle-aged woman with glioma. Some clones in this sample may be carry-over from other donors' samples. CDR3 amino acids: CASSRQGTNYGYTF. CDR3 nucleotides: TGTGCCAGCAGCCGACAGGGAACTAACTATGGCTACACCTTC.